These 25 T cell receptor beta chains originate from one sample sequenced in a study of blood T cells in healthy people across ages. Alongside a J-beta primer mix, a sample-barcoded 5' primer served in a second PCR lasting about 7 to 12 cycles. TCRdb reprocessed the 5' RACE reads via MiXCR and lists one record per CDR3 protein. The profile shows about 1.8 million distinct CDR3 sequences, about 50% of them singletons. Sequencing was done on a sample of blood. The receptor source for this set is a woman between 35 and 50 years old in good health.

V and J are TRBV20-1 and TRBJ2-5, with TRBD1 as a possible D gene (6 bases). The germline V and J ends were trimmed by 3 bases and 4 bases, with 18 bases remaining between them. The germline V gene encodes CDR1 DFQATT and CDR2 SNEGSKA (reference sequence). The CDR3 consists of 15 residues. The CDR3, as DNA: TGCAGTGCTAGGGCCAGGGGCGCCAGATTAGAGACCCAGTACTTC. Its protein is CSARARGARLETQYF.

V and J are TRBV6-2 or TRBV6-3 and TRBJ1-2; possible D gene TRBD1, 5 bases. The CDR3 totals 15 residues. Trimming removed 5 bases from V and 2 bases from J, with 15 bases in between. The germline gives CDR1 MNHEY, CDR2 SVGEGT. The chain's CDR3 is CASSQTRGTNYGYTF. The DNA for the CDR3 is TGTGCCAGCAGTCAAACGCGGGGCACAAACTATGGCTACACCTTC.

The J gene is TRBJ2-1, the V gene TRBV6-2 or TRBV6-3; 9 bases match TRBD1. V trimming: 6 bases; J trimming: 3 bases; junction bases outside the gene matches: 6. The CDR3 is 15 residues long. Germline loops: CDR1 MNHEY, CDR2 SVGEGT. CDR3 region: CASRYTGGDYNEQFF. The CDR3 DNA reads as TGTGCCAGCAGGTATACAGGGGGCGACTACAATGAGCAGTTCTTC.

The rearrangement joins TRBV12-3 or TRBV12-4 to TRBJ2-6; 8 bases are a match to TRBD1. Trimming cost V 6 bases and J 3 bases; bases outside gene matches: 13. The CDR3 sequence is 18 residues long. The CDR3 bases are TGTGCCAGCAGAGCCGGGACAGGCACGCTTATTGGGGCCAACGTCCTGACTTTC. Its translation is CASRAGTGTLIGANVLTF.

This sequence joins TRBV27 and TRBJ1-1, with TRBD1 matching 8 bases. V dropped 0 bases and J dropped 4; count of bases not matched to a gene: 1. The CDR3 contains 14 residues. Germline loops: CDR1 MNHEY, CDR2 SMNVEV (reference sequence). The CDR3 region is CASSLSGQGTEAFF. CDR3 nucleotides: TGTGCCAGCAGTTTATCTGGACAGGGCACTGAAGCTTTCTTT.

The sample holds a few counts of this clonotype. The chain recombines TRBV29-1 with TRBJ1-2, with D maybe TRBD1 (6 bases). CDR1 SQVTM and CDR2 ANQGSEA come from the germline V gene. Trimming shortened V by 4 bases and J by 9 bases, and 12 bases separated the two germline ends. This CDR3 is 11 amino acids long. The CDR3 loop is CSVGDRRSYTF. The CDR3 nucleotides read TGCAGCGTTGGCGACAGGAGGAGCTACACCTTC.

V is TRBV18 and J is TRBJ2-5, with D tentatively TRBD2 (6 bases). This CDR3 region has 16 residues. V lost 3 bases and J lost 1, with 15 bases in between. CDR1 and CDR2 from the germline V gene are KGHSH and LQKENI. CDR3 sequence (DNA): TGTGCCAGCTCACCTGGGATAGCGGTGGGCCAAGAGACCCAGTACTTC. Translated: CASSPGIAVGQETQYF.

Points on this clonotype: Given a much more abundant clone one base away, this may be a read error. The rearrangement links TRBV4-3 to TRBJ2-3; 8 bases fit TRBD2. CDR1 and CDR2 (germline): LGHNA, YSLEER. The CDR3 runs 18 residues. V lost 0 bases, J lost 0 bases, and 8 bases stayed unmatched. For the CDR3, the DNA is TGCGCCAGCAGCCAAGATAGGCGGGGGGTCCCAAGCACAGATACGCAGTATTTT. Its translation: CASSQDRRGVPSTDTQYF.

This clonotype was counted a few times. This rearrangement joins TRBV24-1 to TRBJ2-6; a weak D match, TRBD1 (5 bases). The CDR3 totals 17 residues. Trimming took off 12 bases at V and 0 bases at J, with 20 bases between the two ends. Germline CDR1 reads KGHDR; CDR2 reads SFDVKD. CDR3 in DNA: TGTGCCGCCGGTGGGTTTAACAGGAGCTCTGGGGCCAACGTCCTGACTTTC. Translated, it gives CAAGGFNRSSGANVLTF.

The chain joins TRBV6-2 or TRBV6-3 to TRBJ2-7; 7 bases align to TRBD2. Germline CDR1 and CDR2: MNHEY and SVGEGT. V was clipped by 8 bases and J by 3 bases; unmatched bases: 16. This CDR3 spans 16 amino acids. The CDR3 DNA follows: TGTGCCAGCGGAACCATAGCGGGTAGCTTCCTCTACGAGCAGTACTTC. Encoded protein: CASGTIAGSFLYEQYF.

This clonotype was seen only a few times. The chain is built from TRBV7-2 and TRBJ2-7; D not certain. This CDR3 is 16 amino acids long. In germline, CDR1 is SGHTA, CDR2 FQGNSA. Trimming cost V 0 bases and J 3 bases, with 15 bases left between them. Here the CDR3 reads CASSLASGPTIYEQYF. The CDR3 coding sequence is TGTGCCAGCAGCTTAGCGTCCGGACCGACGATCTACGAGCAGTACTTC.

V is TRBV6-2 or TRBV6-3 and J is TRBJ2-7; 8 bases are shared with TRBD1. The CDR3 contains 19 residues. Trimming removed 0 bases from V and 6 bases from J; junction bases left unmatched: 19. Germline values: CDR1 MNHEY, CDR2 SVGEGT. CDR3 in amino acids: CASSYSAVPGQARFGEQYF. CDR3 nucleotides: TGTGCCAGCAGTTACTCTGCAGTACCGGGACAGGCCCGTTTCGGCGAGCAGTACTTC.

The chain has TRBV5-1 and TRBJ2-5; D gene unclear. The germline V and J ends were trimmed by 0 bases and 4 bases, with 10 bases remaining between them. The CDR3 length is 14 residues. Germline CDR1 reads SGHRS; CDR2 reads YFSETQ. The CDR3 nucleotides read TGCGCCAGCAGCTTGGACTTCCCCGGAGAGACCCAGTACTTC. Amino acid sequence: CASSLDFPGETQYF.

This chain links TRBV20-1 with TRBJ1-2, with D possibly TRBD1 on 5 matching bases. The CDR3 totals 16 residues. Trimming removed 6 bases from V and 1 base from J, with 21 bases in between. Looked up from germline, CDR1 is DFQATT and CDR2 is SNEGSKA (reference sequence). DNA of the CDR3: TGCAGTGCCCCTAACGGGCGGGGACGAGTTAACTATGGCTACACCTTC. Its translation: CSAPNGRGRVNYGYTF.

The rearrangement links TRBV29-1 to TRBJ1-1; TRBD1 aligns across 7 bases. Per the germline V gene, CDR1 is SQVTM and CDR2 is ANQGSEA. J gave up 6 bases and V 7 bases, and 11 bases lay outside the gene matches. The CDR3 consists of 13 residues. The DNA of the CDR3 is TGCAGCGCTCGACAGGGAATAGGAGCTGAAGCTTTCTTT. Translating it yields CSARQGIGAEAFF.

The table lists this clonotype with a few counts. The chain links TRBV13 to TRBJ2-1; tentatively, D is TRBD1 or TRBD2 (7 bases each). Germline V gene sequence: CDR1 PRHDT, CDR2 FYEKMQ (reference sequence). The CDR3 is 15 amino acids. Trimming removed 5 bases from V and 8 bases from J, with 19 bases in between. CDR3 in DNA: TGTGCCAGCAGCCCCAGGGGGGGCCCTCGGGATGAGCAGTTCTTC. This gives the protein CASSPRGGPRDEQFF.

This chain links TRBV5-1 with TRBJ1-4; 11 nucleotides match TRBD1. The CDR3 length is 17 residues. Looked up from germline, CDR1 is SGHRS and CDR2 is YFSETQ. V lost 4 bases to trimming and J lost 2 bases; unmatched junction nucleotides: 7. CDR3 sequence reads: CASSQGQGAPTNEKLFF. CDR3 nucleotide sequence: TGCGCCAGCAGCCAAGGACAGGGGGCGCCTACTAATGAAAAACTGTTTTTT.

The chain uses TRBV29-1 and TRBJ1-2; no reliable D call. Germline assignment: CDR1 SQVTM and CDR2 ANQGSEA. V dropped 4 bases and J dropped 6 bases, with 9 bases sitting between them. This CDR3 region has 11 residues. CDR3 region: CSVASTDGYTF. The DNA of the CDR3 is TGCAGCGTTGCTTCCACCGATGGCTACACCTTC. Using reference TRBV29-1 and TRBJ1-2 for the parts outside the CDR3, the full variable domain is SAVISQKPSRDICQRGTSLTIQCQVDSQVTMMFWYRQQPGQSLTLIATANQGSEATYESGFVIDKFPISRPNLTFSTLTVSNMSPEDSSIYLCSVASTDGYTFGSGTRLTVV.

The gene calls are TRBV10-3 and TRBJ2-3; TRBD2 is a possible D gene (6 bases). CDR1 is ENHRY and CDR2 is SYGVKD in the germline V gene. V dropped 6 bases and J dropped 5 bases, with 12 bases sitting between them. The CDR3 has 13 residues. The CDR3 here is CAIRGRRGDTQYF. The CDR3 DNA is TGTGCCATCAGGGGGCGGCGGGGAGATACGCAGTATTTT.

J is TRBJ2-7 and V is TRBV24-1; 7 bases agree with TRBD1. Trimming cost V 9 bases and J 2 bases; bases outside gene matches: 12. CDR3 length equals 15 residues. Germline V lookup: CDR1 KGHDR, CDR2 SFDVKD. The chain's CDR3 is CATDSGTARTYEQYF. DNA of the CDR3: TGTGCCACCGATTCCGGGACAGCCCGTACCTACGAGCAGTACTTC.

This clonotype has just one count. The chain recombines TRBV7-2 with TRBJ2-1; no reliable D call. Trimming took 0 bases from V and 9 from J, leaving 12 bases between them. CDR3 length: 14 amino acids. Germline values: CDR1 SGHTA, CDR2 FQGNSA. The CDR3, as DNA: TGTGCCAGCAGCTTAGCAAGTCGATATGGTGAGCAGTTCTTC. Its protein product is CASSLASRYGEQFF.

The chain's CDR3 is CSASKSGGGTDTQYF. CDR3 bases: TGCAGTGCTAGTAAGAGCGGGGGAGGCACAGATACGCAGTATTTT. The chain combines TRBV20-1 with TRBJ2-3; 8 nucleotides match TRBD2. The V segment lost 3 bases and the J segment 1 base; nucleotides outside the gene matches: 6. Germline V gene data show CDR1 as DFQATT and CDR2 as SNEGSKA (reference sequence). This CDR3 has 15 amino acids.

The rearrangement links TRBV20-1 to TRBJ2-1; 13 bases map to TRBD2. The CDR3 runs 16 residues. Trimming at V came to 0 bases and at J to 8 bases, leaving 7 bases not matched to a gene. CDR1 and CDR2 (germline): DFQATT, SNEGSKA (reference sequence). CDR3 bases: TGCAGTGCTAGAGATAGGACTAGCGGGGGCATGGATGAGCAGTTCTTC. It encodes CSARDRTSGGMDEQFF.

The table lists this clonotype with a few counts. This chain uses TRBV6-5 with TRBJ2-5, with D maybe TRBD1 (6 bases). With 3 bases removed from V and 1 base from J, the gap between germline ends came to 15 bases. CDR1 is MNHEY, CDR2 SVGAGI, per germline. This CDR3 is built from 16 residues. The CDR3 is CASSYYSGAPQETQYF. The CDR3 DNA reads TGTGCCAGCAGTTATTATTCAGGGGCTCCCCAAGAGACCCAGTACTTC.

This chain uses TRBV12-3 or TRBV12-4 with TRBJ1-5; no clear D gene. CDR3 length: 13 residues. Trimming took 5 bases from V and 3 from J, leaving 8 bases between them. CDR3 nucleotides: TGTGCCAGCAGTCGTGCCCCCAATCAGCCCCAGCATTTT. Encoded protein: CASSRAPNQPQHF.